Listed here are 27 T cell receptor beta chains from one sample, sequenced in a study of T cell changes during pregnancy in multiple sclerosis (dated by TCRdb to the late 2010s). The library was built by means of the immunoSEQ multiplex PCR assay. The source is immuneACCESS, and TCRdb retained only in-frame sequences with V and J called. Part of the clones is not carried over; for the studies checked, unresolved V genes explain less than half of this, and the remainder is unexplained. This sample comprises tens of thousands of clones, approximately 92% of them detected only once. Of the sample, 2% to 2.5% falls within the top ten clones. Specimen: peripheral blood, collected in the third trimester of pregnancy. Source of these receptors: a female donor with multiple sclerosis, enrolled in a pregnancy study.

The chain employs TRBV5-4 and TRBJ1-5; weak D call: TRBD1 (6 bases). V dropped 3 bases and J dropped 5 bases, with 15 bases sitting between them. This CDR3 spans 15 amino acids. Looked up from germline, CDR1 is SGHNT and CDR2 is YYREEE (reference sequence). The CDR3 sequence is CASSSDHREYQPQHF. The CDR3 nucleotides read TGTGCCAGCAGCTCGGACCACAGGGAGTATCAGCCCCAGCATTTT.

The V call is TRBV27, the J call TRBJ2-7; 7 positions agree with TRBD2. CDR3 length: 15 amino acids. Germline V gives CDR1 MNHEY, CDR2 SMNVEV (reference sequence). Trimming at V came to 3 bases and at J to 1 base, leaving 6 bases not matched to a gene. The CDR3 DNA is TGTGCCAGCAGTTTTTGGACGGGAGGATCCTACGAGCAGTACTTC. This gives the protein CASSFWTGGSYEQYF.

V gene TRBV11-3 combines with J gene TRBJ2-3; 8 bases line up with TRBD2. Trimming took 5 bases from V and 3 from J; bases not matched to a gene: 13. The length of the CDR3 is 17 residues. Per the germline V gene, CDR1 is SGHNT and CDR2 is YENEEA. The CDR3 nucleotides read TGTGCCAGCAGCCTTAATCCACCGGGACTAGTAACAGATACGCAGTATTTT. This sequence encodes CASSLNPPGLVTDTQYF.

In nucleotides, the CDR3 is TGTGCCAGCAGCAAAGCGGGAGGTGGATGGGAGACCCAGTACTTC. Its protein is CASSKAGGGWETQYF. The chain couples TRBV5-8 to TRBJ2-5; TRBD2 matches 9 bases. Germline V gene data show CDR1 as SGHTS and CDR2 as YDEGEE. This CDR3 has 15 amino acids. After removal of 4 bases from V and 5 bases from J, the junction contained 9 bases not matched to a gene. The whole variable domain, filled in from reference TRBV5-8 and TRBJ2-5, reads EAGVTQSPTHLIKTRGQQATLRCSPISGHTSVYWYQQALGLGLQFLLWYDEGEERNRGNFPPRFSGRQFPNYSSELNVNALELEDSALYLCASSKAGGGWETQYFGPGTRLLVL.

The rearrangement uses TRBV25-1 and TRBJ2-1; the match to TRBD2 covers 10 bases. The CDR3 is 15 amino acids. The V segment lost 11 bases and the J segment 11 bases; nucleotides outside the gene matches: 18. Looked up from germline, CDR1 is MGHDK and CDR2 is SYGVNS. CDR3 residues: CASRKGTSVLDKQFF. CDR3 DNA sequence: TGTGCCTCCCGGAAGGGGACTAGCGTCCTTGATAAGCAGTTCTTC.

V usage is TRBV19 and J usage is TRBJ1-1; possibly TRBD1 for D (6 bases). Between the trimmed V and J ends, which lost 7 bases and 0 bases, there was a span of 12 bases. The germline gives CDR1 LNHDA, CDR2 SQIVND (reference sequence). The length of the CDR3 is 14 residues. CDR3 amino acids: CASMGDTVNTEAFF. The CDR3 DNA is TGTGCCAGTATGGGGGACACGGTGAACACTGAAGCTTTCTTT.

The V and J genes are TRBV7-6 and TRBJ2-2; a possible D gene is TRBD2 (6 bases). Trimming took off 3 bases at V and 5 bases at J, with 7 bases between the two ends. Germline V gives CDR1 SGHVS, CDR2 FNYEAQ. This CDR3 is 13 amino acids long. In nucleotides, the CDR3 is TGTGCCAGCAGCTTGGGGGGAACCGGGGAGCTGTTTTTT. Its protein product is CASSLGGTGELFF.

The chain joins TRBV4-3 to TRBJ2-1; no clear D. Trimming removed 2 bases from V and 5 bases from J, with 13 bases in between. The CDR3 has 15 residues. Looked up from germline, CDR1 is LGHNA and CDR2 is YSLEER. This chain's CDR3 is CASSQRLVGNNEQFF. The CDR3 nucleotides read TGCGCCAGCAGCCAACGGCTAGTTGGTAACAATGAGCAGTTCTTC.

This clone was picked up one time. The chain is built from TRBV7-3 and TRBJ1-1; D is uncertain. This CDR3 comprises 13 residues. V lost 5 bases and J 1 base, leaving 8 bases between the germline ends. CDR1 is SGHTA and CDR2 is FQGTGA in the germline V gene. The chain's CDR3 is CASSLTRNTEAFF. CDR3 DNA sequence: TGTGCCAGCAGCCTCACGAGGAACACTGAAGCTTTCTTT.

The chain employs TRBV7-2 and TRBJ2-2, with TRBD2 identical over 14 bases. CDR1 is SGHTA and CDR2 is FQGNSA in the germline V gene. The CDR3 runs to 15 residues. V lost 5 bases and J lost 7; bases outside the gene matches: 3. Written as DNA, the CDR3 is TGTGCCAGCAGCCTAGGGACTAGCGGGAGCGGGGAGCTGTTTTTT. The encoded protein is CASSLGTSGSGELFF.

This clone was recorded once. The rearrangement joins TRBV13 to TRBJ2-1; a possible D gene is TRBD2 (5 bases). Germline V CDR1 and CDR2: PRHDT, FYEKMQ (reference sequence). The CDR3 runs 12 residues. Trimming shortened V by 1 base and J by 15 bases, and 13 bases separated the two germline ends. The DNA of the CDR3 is TGTGCCAGCAGCTTAGAACTCGGGATCAGGTTCTTC. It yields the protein CASSLELGIRFF.

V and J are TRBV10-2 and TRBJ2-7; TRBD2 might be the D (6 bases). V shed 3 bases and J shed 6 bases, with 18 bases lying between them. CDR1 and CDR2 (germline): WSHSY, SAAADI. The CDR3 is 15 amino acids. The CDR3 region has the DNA TGCGCCAGCAGTGAATGGGCTAGCGAGACCCGCGAGCAGTACTTC. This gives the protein CASSEWASETREQYF.

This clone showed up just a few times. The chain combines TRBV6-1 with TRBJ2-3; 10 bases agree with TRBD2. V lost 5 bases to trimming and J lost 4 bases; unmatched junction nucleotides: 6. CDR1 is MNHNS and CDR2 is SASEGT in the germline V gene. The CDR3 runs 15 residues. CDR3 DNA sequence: TGTGCCAGCAGTAATGCAGCGGGAGGGCCAGATACGCAGTATTTT. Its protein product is CASSNAAGGPDTQYF.

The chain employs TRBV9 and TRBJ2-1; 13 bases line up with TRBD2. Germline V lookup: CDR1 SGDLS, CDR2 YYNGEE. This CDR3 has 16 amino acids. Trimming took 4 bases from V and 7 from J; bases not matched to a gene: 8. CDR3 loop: CASSTTGTSGTNEQFF. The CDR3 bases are TGTGCCAGCAGCACTACCGGGACTAGCGGGACAAATGAGCAGTTCTTC.

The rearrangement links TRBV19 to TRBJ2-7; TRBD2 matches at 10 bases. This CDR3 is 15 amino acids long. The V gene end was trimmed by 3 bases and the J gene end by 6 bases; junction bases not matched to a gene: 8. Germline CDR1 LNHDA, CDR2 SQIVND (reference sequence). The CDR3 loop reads CASSMVVAGGFEQYF. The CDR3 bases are TGTGCCAGTAGTATGGTGGTAGCGGGAGGATTCGAGCAGTACTTC. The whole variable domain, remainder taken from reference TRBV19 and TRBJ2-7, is DGGITQSPKYLFRKEGQNVTLSCEQNLNHDAMYWYRQDPGQGLRLIYYSQIVNDFQKGDIAEGYSVSREKKESFPLTVTSAQKNPTAFYLCASSMVVAGGFEQYFGPGTRLTVT.

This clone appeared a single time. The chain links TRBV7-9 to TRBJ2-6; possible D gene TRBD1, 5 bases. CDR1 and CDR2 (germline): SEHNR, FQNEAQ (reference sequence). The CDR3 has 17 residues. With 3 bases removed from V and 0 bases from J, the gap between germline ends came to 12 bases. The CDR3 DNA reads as TGTGCCAGCAGCTTCAAGGGGCGCAGCTCTGGGGCCAACGTCCTGACTTTC. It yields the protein CASSFKGRSSGANVLTF.

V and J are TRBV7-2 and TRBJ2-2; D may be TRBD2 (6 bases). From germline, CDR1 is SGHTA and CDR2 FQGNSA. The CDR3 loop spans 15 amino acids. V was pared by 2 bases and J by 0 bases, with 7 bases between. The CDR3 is CASSLWRANTGELFF. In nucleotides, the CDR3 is TGTGCCAGCAGCTTATGGAGGGCGAACACCGGGGAGCTGTTTTTT.

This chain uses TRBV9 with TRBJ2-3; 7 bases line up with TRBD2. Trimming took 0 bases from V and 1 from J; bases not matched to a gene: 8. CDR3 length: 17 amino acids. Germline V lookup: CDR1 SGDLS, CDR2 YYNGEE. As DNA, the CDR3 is TGTGCCAGCAGCGTAGGGGGCGGGAGCGGCGGCACAGATACGCAGTATTTT. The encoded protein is CASSVGGGSGGTDTQYF.

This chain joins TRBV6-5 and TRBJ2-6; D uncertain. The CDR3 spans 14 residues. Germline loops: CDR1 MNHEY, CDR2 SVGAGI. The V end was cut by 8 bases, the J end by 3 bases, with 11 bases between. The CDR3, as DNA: TGTGCCAGCCGATTCACGGGTGGGGCCAACGTCCTGACTTTC. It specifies CASRFTGGANVLTF.

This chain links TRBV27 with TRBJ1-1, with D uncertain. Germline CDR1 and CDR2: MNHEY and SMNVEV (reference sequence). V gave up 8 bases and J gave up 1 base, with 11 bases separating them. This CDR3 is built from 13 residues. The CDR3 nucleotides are TGTGCCAGCCAGGTATCCGGGAACACTGAAGCTTTCTTT. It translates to CASQVSGNTEAFF.

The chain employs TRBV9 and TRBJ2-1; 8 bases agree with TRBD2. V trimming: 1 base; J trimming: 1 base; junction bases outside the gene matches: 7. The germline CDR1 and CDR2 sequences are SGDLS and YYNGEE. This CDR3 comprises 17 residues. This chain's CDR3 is CASSVQAGGGSYNEQFF. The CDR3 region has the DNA TGTGCCAGCAGCGTACAGGCGGGAGGAGGGTCCTACAATGAGCAGTTCTTC. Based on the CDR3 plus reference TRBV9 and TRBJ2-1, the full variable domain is DSGVTQTPKHLITATGQRVTLRCSPRSGDLSVYWYQQSLDQGLQFLIQYYNGEERAKGNILERFSAQQFPDLHSELNLSSLELGDSALYFCASSVQAGGGSYNEQFFGPGTRLTVL.

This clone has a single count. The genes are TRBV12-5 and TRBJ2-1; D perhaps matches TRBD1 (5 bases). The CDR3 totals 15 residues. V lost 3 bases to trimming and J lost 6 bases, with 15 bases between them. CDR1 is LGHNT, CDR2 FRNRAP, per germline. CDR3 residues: CASGLNQGNGNEQFF. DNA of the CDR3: TGTGCTAGTGGTTTAAATCAGGGAAATGGCAATGAGCAGTTCTTC. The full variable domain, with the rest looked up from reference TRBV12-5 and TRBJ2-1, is DARVTQTPRHKVTEMGQEVTMRCQPILGHNTVFWYRQTMMQGLELLAYFRNRAPLDDSGMPKDRFSAEMPDATLATLKIQPSEPRDSAVYFCASGLNQGNGNEQFFGPGTRLTVL.

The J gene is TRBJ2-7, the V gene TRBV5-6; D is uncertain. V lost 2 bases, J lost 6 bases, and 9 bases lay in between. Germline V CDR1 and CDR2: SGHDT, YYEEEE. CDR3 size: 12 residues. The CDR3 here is CASSFLLGEQYF. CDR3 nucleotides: TGTGCCAGCAGCTTCCTACTTGGCGAGCAGTACTTC.

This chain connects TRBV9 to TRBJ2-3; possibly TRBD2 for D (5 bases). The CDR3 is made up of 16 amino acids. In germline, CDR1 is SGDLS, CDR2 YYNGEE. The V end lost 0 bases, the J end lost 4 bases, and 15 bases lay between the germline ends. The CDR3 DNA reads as TGTGCCAGCAGCGTAGGGAGTAGCGCGTTCGCAGATACGCAGTATTTT. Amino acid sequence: CASSVGSSAFADTQYF.

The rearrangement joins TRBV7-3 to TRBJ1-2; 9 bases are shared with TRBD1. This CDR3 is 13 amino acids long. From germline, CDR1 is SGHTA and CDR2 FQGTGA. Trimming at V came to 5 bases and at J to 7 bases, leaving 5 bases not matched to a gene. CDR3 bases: TGTGCCAGCAGCCAGGGACAGGGAGGTGGCTACACCTTC. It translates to CASSQGQGGGYTF.

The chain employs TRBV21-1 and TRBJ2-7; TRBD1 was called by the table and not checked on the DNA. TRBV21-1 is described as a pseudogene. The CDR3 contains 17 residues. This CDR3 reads CASSLRLGQGITYEQYF. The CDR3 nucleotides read TGTGCCAGCAGCCTCCGACTAGGACAGGGAATTACCTACGAGCAGTACTTC.

In nucleotides, the CDR3 is TGTGCCAGCAGCTCACCTAACCGGGACAGGGCTTCTGAAGCTTTCTTT. It is translated as CASSSPNRDRASEAFF. The chain combines TRBV13 with TRBJ1-1, with 9 positions matching TRBD1. V shed 4 bases and J 6 bases; nucleotides not matched to a gene: 12. Germline CDR1 and CDR2: PRHDT and FYEKMQ (reference sequence). The length of the CDR3 is 16 residues. The complete variable domain, with remaining parts taken from reference TRBV13 and TRBJ1-1, reads AAGVIQSPRHLIKEKRETATLKCYPIPRHDTVYWYQQGPGQDPQFLISFYEKMQSDKGSIPDRFSAQQFSDYHSELNMSSLELGDSALYFCASSSPNRDRASEAFFGQGTRLTVV.